The clone carrying this T cell receptor beta chain has at least ten counts. The target antigen is unknown. The data were taken from a study of T-cell reconstitution after alpha-beta-depleted transplantation in children. Study findings and constraints: The study traced high day-60 TCRbeta diversity in some patients to surviving recipient T cells and thymic progenitors. Where alpha-beta T cells came from about two months after transplant was reportedly several hundred expanded graft clones.

A library of TCRbeta sequences, prepared with unique molecular identifiers, was generated. TCRdb re-analysed the PCR reads in MiXCR, keeping a single row per CDR3 protein. The profile shows 550,000 to 800,000 distinct CDR3 sequences, roughly 13% of them singletons. The sequenced sample was PBMCs, obtained before TCRalphabeta/CD19-depleted stem cell transplant. This clonotype was sampled from a girl aged 2 to 9 with congenital amegakaryocytic thrombocytopenia, due to receive a stem cell transplant.

The chain's CDR3 is CSARDPVLEWDTQYF. The DNA for the CDR3 is TGCAGTGCTAGAGATCCAGTCCTAGAATGGGATACGCAGTATTTT. The chain employs TRBV20-1 and TRBJ2-3; no reliable D call. The CDR3 is 15 residues long. Germline V lookup: CDR1 DFQATT, CDR2 SNEGSKA (reference sequence). V shed 0 bases and J shed 6 bases, with 16 bases lying between them.